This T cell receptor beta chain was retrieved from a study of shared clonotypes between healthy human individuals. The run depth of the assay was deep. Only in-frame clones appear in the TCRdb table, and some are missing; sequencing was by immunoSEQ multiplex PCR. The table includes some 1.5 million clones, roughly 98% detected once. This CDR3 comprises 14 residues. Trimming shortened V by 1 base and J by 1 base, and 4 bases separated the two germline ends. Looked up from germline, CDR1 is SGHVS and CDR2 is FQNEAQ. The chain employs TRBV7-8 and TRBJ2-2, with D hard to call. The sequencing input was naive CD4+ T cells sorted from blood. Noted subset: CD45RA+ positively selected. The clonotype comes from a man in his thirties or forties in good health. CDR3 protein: CASSLVLNTGELFF. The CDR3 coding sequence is TGTGCCAGCAGCTTAGTCCTGAACACCGGGGAGCTGTTTTTT.